A selection of T cell receptor beta chains follows, all from one sample in a study of Ad26.COV2.S vaccination and SARS-CoV-2 variants. The protocol was immunoSEQ multiplex PCR, while the TCRdb copy is restricted to in-frame clones and leaves out a portion. Among about 480,000 clones listed, around 85% were seen once. The sequenced sample was peripheral blood, obtained in a trial of Ad26.COV2.S vaccine versus placebo. The receptors derive from a person aged 18-65 years who received the Ad26.COV2.S COVID-19 vaccine or a placebo. The CDR3 runs from the conserved cysteine through the conserved F or W. Fields, in order: D gene, J gene, V gene, clone size, CDR3 DNA, CDR3 protein. The D gene is left open where the match is weak. Clone sizes are given selectively: once, few, many, or a class where the clone is expanded.

D: -; J: TRBJ1-1; V: TRBV11-2; size: -; DNA: TGTGCCAGCAGCTTAGCATTGTTCAGTACTCATGAAGCTTTCTTT; CDR3: CASSLALFSTHEAFF
D: -; J: TRBJ1-5; V: TRBV6-6; size: once; DNA: TGTGCCAGCACCCCGGGGACACCCGATCAGCCCCAGCATTTT; CDR3: CASTPGTPDQPQHF
D: TRBD1; J: TRBJ2-7; V: TRBV27; size: -; DNA: TGTGCCAGCAGTTGGTACAGGGGGCTCTACGAGCAGTACTTC; CDR3: CASSWYRGLYEQYF
D: -; J: TRBJ2-1; V: TRBV29-1; size: -; DNA: TGCAGCGTTGAGACTCGGGAGAGCTACAATGAGCAGTTCTTC; CDR3: CSVETRESYNEQFF
D: -; J: TRBJ2-7; V: TRBV29-1; size: -; DNA: TGCAGCGTTGAGCACAGATCCTACGAGCAGTACTTC; CDR3: CSVEHRSYEQYF
D: -; J: TRBJ1-2; V: TRBV6-2/TRBV6-3; size: -; DNA: TGTGCCAGCAGTTACCTCCCAAATGGCTACACCTTC; CDR3: CASSYLPNGYTF
D: -; J: TRBJ2-6; V: TRBV20-1; size: -; DNA: TGCAGTGCTGCCCCGGGCAACGTCCTGACTTTC; CDR3: CSAAPGNVLTF
D: -; J: TRBJ1-2; V: TRBV19; size: -; DNA: TGTGCCAGTAGTATAGTGGGGACAACCGGCGGCTACACCTTC; CDR3: CASSIVGTTGGYTF
D: -; J: TRBJ1-5; V: TRBV4-3; size: -; DNA: TGCGCCAGCAGCCAAGATCGTCAGGGCAATCAGCCCCAGCATTTT; CDR3: CASSQDRQGNQPQHF
D: -; J: TRBJ2-3; V: TRBV27; size: -; DNA: TGTGCCAGCAGTCTGATGGCAAGGGCAGATACGCAGTATTTT; CDR3: CASSLMARADTQYF
D: -; J: TRBJ1-6; V: TRBV9; size: -; DNA: TGTGCCAGCAGCGTAGTCATGGGCAATTCACCCCTCCACTTT; CDR3: CASSVVMGNSPLHF
D: TRBD2; J: TRBJ2-7; V: TRBV18; size: once; DNA: TGTGCCAGCTCACCAGGGGCTAGCGGGACCTACGAGCAGTACTTC; CDR3: CASSPGASGTYEQYF
D: TRBD2; J: TRBJ2-5; V: TRBV5-4; size: -; DNA: TGTGCCAGCAGCCGAGGACTAGCGGAGAACCAAGAGACCCAGTACTTC; CDR3: CASSRGLAENQETQYF
D: TRBD1; J: TRBJ1-2; V: TRBV19; size: -; DNA: TGTGCCAGTAGTCCGCGGACAGGCCTCTATGGCTACACCTTC; CDR3: CASSPRTGLYGYTF
D: -; J: TRBJ2-5; V: TRBV9; size: -; DNA: TGTGCCAGCAGCGTAGAGGGGTGGAGGCAAGAGACCCAGTACTTC; CDR3: CASSVEGWRQETQYF
D: -; J: TRBJ1-5; V: TRBV12-5; size: -; DNA: TGTGCTAGTGGTTTGGAGGGAAATCAGCCCCAGCATTTT; CDR3: CASGLEGNQPQHF
D: -; J: TRBJ2-1; V: TRBV4-3; size: -; DNA: TGCGCCAGCAGCCGAGACTCCCAGTTAGATGAGCAGTTCTTC; CDR3: CASSRDSQLDEQFF
D: TRBD1; J: TRBJ1-4; V: TRBV4-3; size: -; DNA: TGCGCCAGCAGCCAAAATTCCGGGACAGGGAACGAAAAACTGTTTTTT; CDR3: CASSQNSGTGNEKLFF
D: -; J: TRBJ1-5; V: TRBV28; size: -; DNA: TGTGCCAGCATCACTGGATCGAGCAATCAGCCCCAGCATTTT; CDR3: CASITGSSNQPQHF
D: TRBD1; J: TRBJ2-2; V: TRBV10-3; size: -; DNA: TGTGCCTCCCTGGGTGGGACAGGGGCGACCCCGAACACCGGGGAGCTGTTTTTT; CDR3: CASLGGTGATPNTGELFF
D: -; J: TRBJ1-2; V: TRBV18; size: once; DNA: TGTGCCAGCTCTAGGGGCCGGAGAACTTACTATGGCTACACCTTC; CDR3: CASSRGRRTYYGYTF
D: -; J: TRBJ2-7; V: TRBV5-8; size: -; DNA: TGTGCCAGCAGTCATACCCCGGGGATCTTAGCCGAGCAGTACTTC; CDR3: CASSHTPGILAEQYF